The text below deals with one TCR beta chain. The target antigen is unknown. The CDR3 spans 18 residues. TCRdb keeps only in-frame clones here, not all; method: immunoSEQ multiplex PCR. Of tens of thousands of clones in the sample, approximately 93% are singletons; the top ten hold less than 3.5%. These data are taken from a study of PD-1 blockade in classical Hodgkin lymphoma. Study-level results: The origin of the repertoire differences remains undefined, with disease activity or prior therapy as possible causes. At baseline, newly diagnosed patients reportedly showed less TCR diversity than healthy donors.

Described time point: newly diagnosed, previously untreated cHL patient sample. The J gene is TRBJ2-6, the V gene TRBV21-1; whether TRBD1, the table's D call, matches the DNA was not checked. TRBV21-1 is tagged as a pseudogene. The receptor was derived from a human donor with classical Hodgkin lymphoma. The material sequenced was peripheral blood mononuclear cells (PBMCs). Here the CDR3 DNA reads TGTGCCAGCAGCGCTCTTCGGACATTACGCTCTGGGGCCAACGTCCTGACTTTC. This translates into CASSALRTLRSGANVLTF.